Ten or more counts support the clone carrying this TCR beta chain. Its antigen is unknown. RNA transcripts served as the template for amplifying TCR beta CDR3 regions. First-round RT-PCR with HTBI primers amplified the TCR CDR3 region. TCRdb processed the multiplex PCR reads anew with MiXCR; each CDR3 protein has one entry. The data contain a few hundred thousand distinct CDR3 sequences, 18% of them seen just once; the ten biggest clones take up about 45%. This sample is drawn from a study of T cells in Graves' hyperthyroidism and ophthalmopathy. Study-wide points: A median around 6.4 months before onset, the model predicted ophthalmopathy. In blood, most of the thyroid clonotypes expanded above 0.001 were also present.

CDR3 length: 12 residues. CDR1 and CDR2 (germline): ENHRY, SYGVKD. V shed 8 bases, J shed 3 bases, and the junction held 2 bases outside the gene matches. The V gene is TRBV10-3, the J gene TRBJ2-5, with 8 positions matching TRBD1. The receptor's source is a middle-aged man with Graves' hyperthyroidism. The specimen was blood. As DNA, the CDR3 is TGTGCCATCGGACAGGGAGAAGAGACCCAGTACTTC. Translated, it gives CAIGQGEETQYF.